The 15 T cell receptor beta chains reported below all come from one sample, sequenced in a study of blood T cell repertoires in COVID-19. Generated by immunoSEQ multiplex PCR, the TCRdb table keeps only in-frame clones and is missing some. Of just under 90,000 clones listed, approximately 79% were seen once; the top ten hold approximately 15%. Sample: peripheral blood. The receptors stem from a woman older than 75 with acute or convalescent COVID-19.

The chain is built from TRBV10-3 and TRBJ2-3, with 10 positions matching TRBD2. J lost 9 bases, V lost 0 bases, and 12 bases had no gene match. Germline V gene sequence: CDR1 ENHRY, CDR2 SYGVKD. This CDR3 spans 17 amino acids. As DNA, the CDR3 is TGTGCCATCAGTGAGTCGAGAAGCGGGGGGGCTGGTGTCACGCAGTATTTT. This translates into CAISESRSGGAGVTQYF.

This clone has only a few counts. The rearrangement joins TRBV9 to TRBJ1-1; TRBD1 matches at 9 bases. The V segment lost 4 bases and the J segment 12 bases; nucleotides outside the gene matches: 10. CDR3 length: 13 residues. The germline V gene encodes CDR1 SGDLS and CDR2 YYNGEE. The CDR3, as DNA: TGTGCCAGCAGCTTGTCGGGACAGGGTAGAACTTTCTTT. It yields the protein CASSLSGQGRTFF.

This rearrangement joins TRBV4-2 to TRBJ1-2, with 9 bases fitting TRBD1. The CDR3 totals 15 residues. Unmatched junction bases numbered 5, after V lost 4 bases and J lost 2 bases. Germline loops: CDR1 LGHNA, CDR2 YNFKEQ. The CDR3 here is CASSPQGARNYGYTF. The CDR3 DNA reads TGTGCCAGCAGCCCACAGGGGGCTCGAAACTATGGCTACACCTTC.

This clone has only one observation. The chain uses TRBV21-1 and TRBJ1-1. TRBV21-1 is given as a pseudogene. This CDR3 contains 13 residues. The CDR3 reads CASPPGRDTEAFF. CDR3 nucleotide sequence: TGTGCCAGCCCCCCCGGGAGGGACACTGAAGCTTTCTTT.

Points on this clone: Sequence at one end of the junction differs from germline and may be a read error. This CDR3 is also generated by other DNA sequences in the sample. The chain has TRBV9 and TRBJ2-2; 9 bases agree with TRBD2. The CDR3 is made up of 17 amino acids. The germline V gene encodes CDR1 SGDLS and CDR2 YYNGEE. CDR3 residues: CASRVEAGGPSSGELFF. DNA for the CDR3: TGCGCCAGCCGCGTAGAGGCGGGGGGGCCGTCATCCGGGGAGCTGTTTTTT.

The CDR3 DNA is TGCGCCAGCAGCCGGATGGACCGGACTGATGAAAAACTGTTTTTT. This translates into CASSRMDRTDEKLFF. The chain joins TRBV4-3 to TRBJ1-4; D call uncertain. Germline values: CDR1 LGHNA, CDR2 YSLEER. Trimming shortened V by 4 bases and J by 6 bases, and 15 bases separated the two germline ends. The CDR3 length is 15 residues.

The J gene is TRBJ2-6, the V gene TRBV11-2; 8 nucleotides match TRBD1. CDR1 and CDR2 from the germline V gene are SGHAT and FQNNGV. After removal of 1 base from V and 0 bases from J, the junction contained 2 bases not matched to a gene. The CDR3 extends over 17 amino acids. CDR3 protein: CASSLGTGLSGANVLTF. The DNA for the CDR3 is TGTGCCAGCAGCTTAGGGACAGGGCTCTCTGGGGCCAACGTCCTGACTTTC.

The rearrangement joins TRBV6-6 to TRBJ2-2, with 14 bases aligning to TRBD2. J gave up 3 bases and V 5 bases, and 8 bases lay outside the gene matches. The germline gives CDR1 MNHNY, CDR2 SVGAGI (reference sequence). This CDR3 has 18 amino acids. The DNA of the CDR3 is TGTGCCAGCAGTCGACTAGCGGGGGGGCGTAGGTACACCGGGGAGCTGTTTTTT. Translation gives CASSRLAGGRRYTGELFF.

The chain combines TRBV19 with TRBJ1-4; D is perhaps TRBD1 (5 bases). Trimming stripped 4 bases from V and 2 bases from J, with 11 bases between. This CDR3 has 15 amino acids. Germline loops: CDR1 LNHDA, CDR2 SQIVND (reference sequence). This CDR3 is CASSTGFGTNEKLFF. The CDR3, as DNA: TGTGCCAGTAGTACAGGGTTTGGGACTAATGAAAAACTGTTTTTT.

This clone was counted between two and nine times. J is TRBJ1-1 and V is TRBV25-1; TRBD1 is a possible D gene (6 bases). The CDR3 length is 15 residues. Trimming left V 6 bases short and J 1 base short, with 15 bases between. CDR1 is MGHDK and CDR2 is SYGVNS in the germline V gene. The CDR3 DNA sequence: TGTGCCAGCAGAGAAGAAAAGGGGGAGAACACTGAAGCTTTCTTT. This encodes CASREEKGENTEAFF.

This clone has more than one count but fewer than ten. The chain employs TRBV24-1 and TRBJ2-2, with 10 positions matching TRBD2. CDR3 length: 13 residues. Germline values: CDR1 KGHDR, CDR2 SFDVKD. Unmatched junction bases numbered 2, after V lost 12 bases and J lost 2 bases. In nucleotides, the CDR3 is TGTGCCGCTAGCGGGGGAAACACCGGGGAGCTGTTTTTT. The encoded protein is CAASGGNTGELFF.

The CDR3 region has the DNA TGTGCCAGTAGTAGAACAGGGAATAATTCACCCCTCCACTTT. It translates to CASSRTGNNSPLHF. The chain employs TRBV19 and TRBJ1-6, with D perhaps TRBD1 (6 bases). Germline loops: CDR1 LNHDA, CDR2 SQIVND (reference sequence). There are 14 residues in the CDR3. V dropped 4 bases and J dropped 5 bases, with 9 bases sitting between them.

The chain combines TRBV2 with TRBJ1-2; 10 positions agree with TRBD1. CDR1 and CDR2 from the germline V gene are SNHLY and FYNNEI. The CDR3 runs to 15 residues. The trim removed 5 bases at V and 7 bases at J, leaving 10 bases unmatched. This chain's CDR3 is CASSTDRGQFGGYTF. CDR3 DNA: TGTGCCAGCAGTACTGACAGGGGGCAGTTTGGTGGCTACACCTTC.

This clone came up a few times. The chain couples TRBV7-8 to TRBJ1-5; D is unresolved. Trimming pared 1 base from V and 4 bases from J, leaving 8 bases between. CDR3 length: 14 amino acids. CDR1 and CDR2 (germline): SGHVS, FQNEAQ. In nucleotides, the CDR3 is TGTGCCAGCAGCTTAGGCAGGCCTAATCAGCCCCAGCATTTT. It encodes CASSLGRPNQPQHF.

This clone was seen once. J is TRBJ1-5 and V is TRBV6-5; TRBD1 might be the D (5 bases). V was shortened by 7 bases and J by 7 bases, with 17 bases between the two germline ends. This CDR3 region has 14 residues. Germline assignment: CDR1 MNHEY and CDR2 SVGAGI. This CDR3 reads CASTELGGYQPQHF. The DNA for the CDR3 is TGTGCCAGCACCGAGTTGGGGGGATACCAGCCCCAGCATTTT.